This is a list of T cell receptor beta chains from one sample in a study of T cells after yellow fever vaccination. MiXCR, run by TCRdb on the 5' RACE reads, gives a single entry per CDR3 protein. The sample lists around 610,000 distinct CDR3 sequences; roughly 12% were seen once. The starting material was PBMCs, obtained on the day of the yellow fever booster vaccination. The receptors here all came from a man in his thirties or forties who received the YFV17D yellow fever vaccine. Both conserved end residues are part of each CDR3.

TRBV7-2,TRBJ2-7,CASSSLGRIEVPYF
TRBV5-1,TRBJ1-5,CASSLTGTENQPQHF
TRBV29-1,TRBJ2-7,CSVEDLAGGQYEQYF
TRBV7-7,TRBJ2-5,CASSLGPPGPQETQYF
TRBV7-9,TRBJ2-5,CASRPGGETQYF
TRBV5-4,TRBJ2-1,CASSFAYNEQFF
TRBV29-1,TRBJ2-3,CSVAEEGWTDTQYF
TRBV3-1,TRBJ2-7,CASSPWDMLYEQYF
TRBV20-1,TRBJ2-3,CSARVPEKDTQYF
TRBV6-1,TRBJ2-7,CASSTGTAMVEQYF
TRBV27,TRBJ2-3,CASSSRPSTDTQYF
TRBV5-1,TRBJ2-1,CASSLGGTHYNEQFF
TRBV6-5,TRBJ2-2,CASSYTGSATGELFF
TRBV20-1,TRBJ1-2,CSGRGGGPGYTF
TRBV6-2/TRBV6-3,TRBJ2-1,CASSVIASPRGEQFF
TRBV3-1,TRBJ1-1,CASSQVTGPFSEAFF
TRBV7-9,TRBJ2-1,CASRRTVDEQFF
TRBV11-2,TRBJ2-3,CASSSQPPGLAGEHTDTQYF
TRBV20-1,TRBJ2-7,CSARGTGLYEQYF
TRBV18,TRBJ2-1,CASSLGLAGISEQFF
TRBV4-2,TRBJ2-7,CASSQAPRDRGFEQYF
TRBV2,TRBJ2-2,CASIPNTGELFF
TRBV20-1,TRBJ2-3,CSRTDPVGNTDTQYF
TRBV20-1,TRBJ2-1,CSTTGTSFNEQFF
TRBV20-1,TRBJ2-7,CSAGLAGGYEQYF
TRBV2,TRBJ2-1,CATGERTPYNEQFF
TRBV27,TRBJ2-1,CASSTRTSGRYNEQFF
TRBV7-2,TRBJ2-3,CASSFGGYPPDTQYF
TRBV20-1,TRBJ2-5,CSARDLKIAAHQETQYF
TRBV7-8,TRBJ1-1,CASSPAGTGGTEAFF
TRBV5-6,TRBJ2-1,CASSFSTSGATYNEQFF
TRBV6-5,TRBJ2-1,CASSYPRGWNEQFF
TRBV10-3,TRBJ2-2,CAISEVRDTGELFF
TRBV7-2,TRBJ2-7,CASSLLGTSSYEQYF
TRBV12-3/TRBV12-4,TRBJ1-5,CASSLEGVGNQPQHF
TRBV12-3/TRBV12-4,TRBJ2-3,CASSLGDNRPADTQYF
TRBV7-2,TRBJ1-3,CASSLGGTAGNTIYF
TRBV20-1,TRBJ2-1,CSTRSGRGNEQFF
TRBV12-3/TRBV12-4,TRBJ1-5,CASTPQASAGPQHF
TRBV5-1,TRBJ1-6,CASSLDAQGRIGSPLHF
TRBV20-1,TRBJ2-5,CSARDRGLETQYF
TRBV20-1,TRBJ2-1,CSVQDEQFF
TRBV5-1,TRBJ2-5,CASSGTGGIQQETQYF
TRBV7-2,TRBJ2-1,CASSFGFAYNEQFF
TRBV12-3/TRBV12-4,TRBJ2-1,CASSLESAVREQFF
TRBV20-1,TRBJ2-1,CSARLIEPLF
TRBV11-1,TRBJ2-1,CASSPAGREGTSQSYNEQFF
TRBV12-3/TRBV12-4,TRBJ2-2,CASSQLGDTGELFF